The 31 T cell receptor beta chains given below trace back to one sample, sequenced in a study of tumor-infiltrating lymphocytes in primary liver carcinoma. Unsorted bulk tissue, roughly 20-34 mg of it, served as the source for co-extraction of RNA and DNA. Production of TCR beta cDNA used around 460 ng total RNA together with a constant-region primer. What produced the TCR beta libraries was three nested multiplex PCR rounds using slightly modified ARM-PCR. It was with TRBV1-TRBV30 forward primers and a C-beta reverse primer that the first two PCR rounds were run, at roughly 9 cycles each. MiXCR, run by TCRdb on the multiplex PCR reads, gives a single entry per CDR3 protein. The sample lists roughly 86,000 distinct CDR3 sequences, about 70% occurring once. The sample consisted of tumor-adjacent normal liver tissue. The receptors derive from a man in his forties or fifties with primary liver carcinoma and hepatitis B virus infection.

A note on this clonotype: With a much larger clone just one base away, this may be a read error. The rearrangement links TRBV29-1 to TRBJ2-5; D not resolved. In germline, CDR1 is SQVTM, CDR2 ANQGSEA. With 0 bases removed from V and 7 bases from J, the gap between germline ends came to 15 bases. This CDR3 is built from 14 residues. The CDR3 spells CSVEDEIPSWTQYF. The CDR3 region has the DNA TGCAGCGTTGAAGATGAAATCCCATCGTGGACCCAGTACTTC.

Turning to this clonotype: Just one base apart from a much larger clone, this may be a read error. The rearrangement uses TRBV6-1 and TRBJ1-2; no firm D call. The CDR3 sequence is 14 residues long. The germline CDR1 and CDR2 sequences are MNHNS and SASEGT. The CDR3 coding sequence is TGTGCCAGCAGTGACTCTCGGGTGAACTATGGCTGCACCTTC. It encodes CASSDSRVNYGCTF.

A note on this clonotype: At one boundary the junction diverges from the germline segment, which might be a read error. The CDR3 loop is CVSTPGLAGGEDTGELFF. The CDR3 coding sequence is TGTGTCAGCACTCCGGGACTAGCGGGAGGAGAGGACACCGGGGAGCTGTTTTTT. The V gene is TRBV12-3 or TRBV12-4, the J gene TRBJ2-2; 15 nucleotides align to TRBD2. The CDR3 is made up of 18 amino acids.

As for this clonotype: The junction departs from germline at one end; a sequencing error may be responsible. The V gene is TRBV7-8, the J gene TRBJ2-3; TRBD2 matches 8 bases. The CDR3 has 17 amino acids. Germline V gene data show CDR1 as SGHVS and CDR2 as FQNEAQ. CDR3 in DNA: TGTGCCAACAGCTTAGCCCAGACGGGAGGGCCACATGATACTCAGTATTTT. This codes for CANSLAQTGGPHDTQYF.

In regard to this clonotype: A clone one base away is much larger, so this may be a read error. The genes are TRBV7-8 and TRBJ2-1; D is perhaps TRBD2 (7 bases). The CDR3 has 11 residues. Germline CDR1 is SGHVS and CDR2 is FQNEAQ. CDR3 sequence: CSSGGHNEQLF. In DNA, the CDR3 is TGTTCATCCGGGGGGCACAATGAGCAGTTATTC. The full variable domain, rest sourced from reference TRBV7-8 and TRBJ2-1, is GAGVSQSPRYKVAKRGQDVALRCDPISGHVSLFWYQQALGQGPEFLTYFQNEAQLDKSGLPSDRFFAERPEGSVSTLKIQRTQQEDSAVYLCSSGGHNEQLFGPGTRLTVL.

With respect to this clonotype: One junction end disagrees with the germline gene, perhaps due to a read error. This chain connects TRBV30 to TRBJ1-3; perhaps TRBD1 as D (5 bases). The CDR3 extends over 15 amino acids. The germline CDR1 and CDR2 sequences are GTSNPN and SVGIG (reference sequence). CDR3 amino acids: CAWSGGPLNGSTIYF. The CDR3 coding sequence is TGTGCCTGGAGTGGGGGACCGCTAAATGGAAGCACCATATATTTT.

This clonotype was detected only once. V gene TRBV14 combines with J gene TRBJ2-7, with D possibly TRBD1 on 6 matching bases. Germline V CDR1 and CDR2: SGHDN, FVKESK. The V end was cut by 3 bases, the J end by 5 bases, with 11 bases between. This CDR3 comprises 13 residues. The CDR3 reads CASSHNRDDEQYF. As DNA, the CDR3 is TGTGCCAGCAGCCACAACAGGGACGACGAGCAGTACTTC.

Comments on this clonotype: One junction end does not reproduce the germline sequence, and a read error may be involved. The chain carries TRBV7-9 and TRBJ2-7, with TRBD2 matching 15 bases. Germline V gene sequence: CDR1 SEHNR, CDR2 FQNEAQ (reference sequence). This CDR3 spans 15 amino acids. Here the CDR3 reads CASNLGLAGGYEQYF. CDR3 coding DNA: TGTGCCAGCAACTTAGGACTAGCGGGAGGGTACGAGCAGTACTTC.

This clonotype was seen repeatedly, ten times or more. V usage is TRBV6-1 and J usage is TRBJ2-6, with 11 bases identical to TRBD1. The V and J ends lost 10 bases and 3 bases, in that order; junction bases with no gene match: 8. Germline CDR1 reads MNHNS; CDR2 reads SASEGT. CDR3 length equals 16 residues. The CDR3 region is CATVPGQGVGANVLTF. In DNA form, the CDR3 reads TGTGCCACCGTCCCGGGACAGGGGGTTGGGGCCAACGTCCTGACTTTC.

About this clonotype itself: The junction differs from germline at one of its ends, possibly a read error. The genes are TRBV5-6 and TRBJ2-5, with D unclear. There are 12 residues in the CDR3. The germline V gene encodes CDR1 SGHDT and CDR2 YYEEEE. The CDR3 sequence is CASSSMRETQYF. In DNA form, the CDR3 reads TGTGCCAGCAGCAGCATGAGAGAGACCCAGTACTTT.

This clonotype appeared once. A much larger clone lies a single base off, so this may be a read error. The chain has TRBV9 and TRBJ2-3; D might be TRBD1 or TRBD2, each matching 5 bases. The V gene's germline CDR1 is SGDLS and CDR2 YYNGEE. This CDR3 is 17 amino acids long. CDR3 loop: CASSVEFEGPSIDTQYF. The CDR3 coding sequence is TGTGCCAGCAGCGTAGAATTTGAGGGACCTAGCATAGATACGCAGTATTTT.

In regard to this clonotype: Possible read error: a much larger clone is one base away. The V and J genes are TRBV6-5 and TRBJ2-1; 11 nucleotides align to TRBD2. The CDR3 sequence is 16 residues long. Trimming at V came to 0 bases and at J to 7 bases, leaving 5 bases not matched to a gene. Germline assignment: CDR1 MNHEY and CDR2 SVGAGI. The DNA of the CDR3 is TGTGCCAGCAGTTACTCGATTAGCGGGAGGGGTAATGAGCAGTTCTTC. As protein: CASSYSISGRGNEQFF.

V gene TRBV20-1 combines with J gene TRBJ2-3, with a possible D match to TRBD2 (5 bases). Germline V CDR1 and CDR2: DFQATT, SNEGSKA (reference sequence). V shed 5 bases and J shed 1 base, with 19 bases lying between them. This CDR3 region has 16 residues. DNA for the CDR3: TGCAGTGCTCACCCGGCGAAAAGTAGCGGCACAGATACGCAGTATTTT. Its protein product is CSAHPAKSSGTDTQYF.

This clonotype was seen ten or more times. A much larger clone lies one base from this, so it may be a read error. CDR3 region: CASSFEGGEGEQFF. The CDR3 DNA reads TGTGCCAGCAGCTTTGAGGGGGGCGAGGGTGAGCAGTTCTTC. The chain recombines TRBV11-2 with TRBJ2-1; D could derive from TRBD1 or TRBD2 (6 bases each). CDR1 and CDR2 (germline): SGHAT, FQNNGV. The CDR3 is 14 amino acids. Trimming took 3 bases from V and 9 from J, leaving 15 bases between them.

V usage is TRBV2 and J usage is TRBJ1-5; TRBD1 might be the D (5 bases). Germline CDR1 is SNHLY and CDR2 is FYNNEI. This CDR3 comprises 14 residues. Between the trimmed V and J ends, which lost 7 bases and 0 bases, there was a span of 10 bases. CDR3 in DNA: TGTGCCAGCACGGGGGGGTATAGCAATCAGCCCCAGCATTTT. Protein sequence: CASTGGYSNQPQHF. Full variable domain (missing parts from reference TRBV2 and TRBJ1-5): EPEVTQTPSHQVTQMGQEVILRCVPISNHLYFYWYRQILGQKVEFLVSFYNNEISEKSEIFDDQFSVERPDGSNFTLKIRSTKLEDSAMYFCASTGGYSNQPQHFGDGTRLSIL.

On this clonotype itself: This may stem from a read error, because a much larger clone lies one nucleotide away. DNA of the CDR3: TGCGCCAGCAGCCATACCGGGACTAGCGGGGGTCCCGAGGAGACCCAGTACTTC. It encodes CASSHTGTSGGPEETQYF. The J gene is TRBJ2-5, the V gene TRBV4-1; 14 bases match TRBD2. The CDR3 spans 18 residues. J lost 5 bases, V lost 3 bases, and 11 bases had no gene match. Per the germline V gene, CDR1 is MGHRA and CDR2 is YSYEKL.

This clonotype was seen just once. The chain has TRBV11-2 and TRBJ2-1; TRBD2 is a possible D gene (6 bases). The CDR3 contains 14 residues. Germline V gene data show CDR1 as SGHAT and CDR2 as FQNNGV. The CDR3 nucleotides are TGTGTCAGGAGTTCAGCGGGCCCTGGGGATGAGCAGTTCTTC. It encodes CVRSSAGPGDEQFF.

A note on this clonotype: The junction shows a germline mismatch at one end, possibly a read error. CDR3 amino acids: CANSYAGTQSLNTGELFF. The DNA of the CDR3 is TGTGCCAACAGTTACGCGGGGACACAATCACTGAACACCGGGGAGTTGTTTTTT. This chain connects TRBV6-2 or TRBV6-3 to TRBJ2-2; D is perhaps TRBD1 or TRBD2 (6 bases each). The germline V gene encodes CDR1 MNHEY and CDR2 SVGEGT. The CDR3 consists of 18 residues.

This clonotype appeared once. Sequence at one end of the junction differs from germline and may be a read error. This chain joins TRBV4-2 and TRBJ2-3; D is possibly TRBD2 (5 bases). The CDR3 runs to 15 residues. CDR1 is LGHNA and CDR2 is YNFKEQ in the germline V gene. The CDR3 spells CVSSQRADMTDTQYF. The CDR3 DNA reads TGTGTCAGCAGCCAGCGAGCGGATATGACAGATACGCAGTATTTT.

For this clonotype: A much larger clone lies a single base off, so this may be a read error. This chain links TRBV6-5 with TRBJ2-1, with a possible D match to TRBD1 (6 bases). Germline V gene lookup returns CDR1 MNHEY and CDR2 SVGAGI. This CDR3 has 15 residues. V was clipped by 2 bases and J by 8 bases, with 16 bases between them. The CDR3 bases are TGTGCCAGCAGTTACGAAGGACAGTCTTACTATGAGCAGTTCTTC. It encodes CASSYEGQSYYEQFF.

This clonotype was found many times. J is TRBJ2-1 and V is TRBV5-5; unclear D gene. The germline V gene encodes CDR1 SGHKS and CDR2 YYEKEE (reference sequence). The CDR3 is made up of 15 amino acids. V lost 0 bases, J lost 0 bases, and 7 bases lay in between. This chain's CDR3 is CASSLEASSYNEQFF. CDR3 bases: TGTGCCAGCAGCTTGGAGGCGAGCTCCTACAATGAGCAGTTCTTC.

V and J are TRBV5-1 and TRBJ2-7; D is unclear. The CDR3 contains 15 residues. Between the trimmed V and J ends, which lost 0 bases and 2 bases, there was a span of 12 bases. CDR1 and CDR2 from the germline V gene are SGHRS and YFSETQ. The CDR3 sequence is CASSLGLRPTYEQYF. In DNA form, the CDR3 reads TGCGCCAGCAGCTTGGGACTCAGGCCCACCTACGAGCAGTACTTC.

To note about this clonotype: The CDR3 end shows no conserved phenylalanine or tryptophan, and so a read error is likely. This chain uses TRBV11-1 with TRBJ1-3; maybe TRBD1 (5 bases). The CDR3 loop spans 16 amino acids. Germline CDR1 SGHAT, CDR2 FQDESV (reference sequence). CDR3 DNA: TGTGTCAGCAGCCGGACATGGGGCATCTCTGGAAACACCATATATTCT. Residues: CVSSRTWGISGNTIYS.

Remarks on this clonotype: A read error may explain this, as a much larger clone is one base away. V is TRBV6-5 and J is TRBJ1-1; tentatively, D is TRBD1 (5 bases). Trimming removed 10 bases at V and 4 bases at J, with 16 bases between. The V gene's germline CDR1 is MNHEY and CDR2 SVGAGI. The CDR3 has 13 amino acids. CDR3 residues: CAIKTAVCTEAFF. CDR3 coding DNA: TGTGCCATCAAGACAGCTGTGTGCACTGAAGCTTTCTTT.

In its sample, this clonotype was seen a few times. A much larger clone differs from this one at a single base, so this may be a read error. The V call is TRBV4-1, the J call TRBJ2-7; 7 bases match TRBD2. CDR1 is MGHRA and CDR2 is YSYEKL in the germline V gene. Unmatched junction bases numbered 16, after V lost 1 base and J lost 13 bases. The CDR3 length is 15 residues. CDR3 in amino acids: CASSQGLAERVGHYF. As DNA, the CDR3 is TGCGCCAGCAGCCAAGGGCTAGCGGAAAGGGTCGGGCATTACTTC.

As to this clonotype: It is likely a read error, because the conserved phenylalanine at the end of the CDR3 is missing. This chain joins TRBV11-2 and TRBJ2-3, with D hard to call. Germline V CDR1 and CDR2: SGHAT, FQNNGV. V lost 2 bases and J lost 0, with 9 bases in between. There are 15 residues in the CDR3. The CDR3 loop is CASSLTQLSTDTQYL. CDR3 in DNA: TGTGCCAGCAGCTTAACTCAGCTAAGCACAGATACGCAGTATCTT.

The rearrangement joins TRBV29-1 to TRBJ2-7; no clear D gene. The CDR3 sequence is 12 residues long. V lost 7 bases, J lost 3 bases, and 13 bases lay in between. Germline values: CDR1 SQVTM, CDR2 ANQGSEA. The CDR3 coding sequence is TGCAGCGCCAAGAACGGTAACTACGAGCAGTACTTC. This translates into CSAKNGNYEQYF.

With respect to this clonotype: A read error may be the cause here, since a much bigger clone is one base away. This CDR3 is CDSSEMSRLNTGELFF. CDR3 nucleotide sequence: TGTGACAGCAGCGAAATGTCCCGCCTTAACACCGGGGAGCTGTTTTTT. The chain couples TRBV12-3 or TRBV12-4 to TRBJ2-2; D gene ambiguous. This CDR3 has 16 residues.

Comments on this clonotype: A read error may produce the germline difference seen at one junction end. The chain carries TRBV11-2 and TRBJ2-1; D call uncertain. Germline CDR1 SGHAT, CDR2 FQNNGV. The CDR3 contains 13 residues. The CDR3 DNA is TGTGCCAGCAGTCAAACCCCCAGCGATGAGCAATTCTTC. Its translation is CASSQTPSDEQFF.

In this sample, this clonotype turned up many times. The rearrangement joins TRBV29-1 to TRBJ1-2; TRBD1 might be the D (5 bases). V dropped 3 bases and J dropped 4 bases, with 15 bases sitting between them. Germline lookup yields CDR1 SQVTM and CDR2 ANQGSEA. The CDR3 is 14 amino acids. In DNA form, the CDR3 reads TGCAGCGTTGATAGAGAGGGGAGAGGCTATGGCTACACCTTC. Protein sequence: CSVDREGRGYGYTF.

Of note for this clonotype: Without the conserved terminal phenylalanine or tryptophan, this CDR3 likely stems from a read error. The rearrangement links TRBV6-5 to TRBJ1-6; TRBD1 is a possible D gene (6 bases). Germline V gives CDR1 MNHEY, CDR2 SVGAGI. This CDR3 is 13 amino acids long. CDR3 loop: CTSSATGSSPLHI. In DNA form, the CDR3 reads TGTACCAGCAGTGCTACAGGGAGTTCACCCCTCCACATT.